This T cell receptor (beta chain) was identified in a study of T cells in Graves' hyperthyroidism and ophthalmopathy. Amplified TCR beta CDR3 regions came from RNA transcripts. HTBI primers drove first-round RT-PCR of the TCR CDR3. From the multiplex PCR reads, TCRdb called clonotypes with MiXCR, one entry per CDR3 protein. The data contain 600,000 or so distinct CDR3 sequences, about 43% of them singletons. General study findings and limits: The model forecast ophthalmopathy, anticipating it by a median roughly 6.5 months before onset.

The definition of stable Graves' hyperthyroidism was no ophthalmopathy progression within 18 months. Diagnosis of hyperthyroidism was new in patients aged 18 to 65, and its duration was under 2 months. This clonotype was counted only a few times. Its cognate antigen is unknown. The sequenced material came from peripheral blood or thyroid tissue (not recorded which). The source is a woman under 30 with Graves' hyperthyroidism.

In nucleotides, the CDR3 is TGTGCCAGCAGCCCGGGGAACTATAATGAAAAACTGTTTTTT. Its translation: CASSPGNYNEKLFF. The chain combines TRBV7-2 with TRBJ1-4; D uncertain. Germline values: CDR1 SGHTA, CDR2 FQGNSA. The CDR3 totals 14 residues. V dropped 5 bases and J dropped 4 bases, with 11 bases sitting between them.